Below are 29 T cell receptor beta chains sequenced from a single sample in a study of T-cell reconstitution after alpha-beta-depleted transplantation in children. As it was prepared, the TCRbeta library received unique molecular identifiers. One entry per CDR3 protein, called by TCRdb with MiXCR from the PCR reads. The sample contains 380,000 or so distinct CDR3 sequences, roughly 15% of which appear only once. Sequenced here: PBMCs, sampled from the stem cell graft. The receptors stem from a human donor who donated a stem cell graft to a child with Fanconi anemia.

This rearrangement joins TRBV6-2 or TRBV6-3 to TRBJ1-2; no clear D gene. Germline V gene sequence: CDR1 MNHEY, CDR2 SVGEGT. V was pared by 5 bases and J by 2 bases, with 15 bases between. The CDR3 extends over 15 amino acids. The CDR3 here is CASSLLPGLNYGYTF. CDR3 in DNA: TGTGCCAGCAGTCTTCTACCCGGGCTCAACTATGGCTACACCTTC.

This clonotype occurred once. The chain has TRBV18 and TRBJ2-1; 8 nucleotides align to TRBD2. The CDR3 runs 14 residues. V was clipped by 4 bases and J by 8 bases; unmatched bases: 7. Germline V gene data show CDR1 as KGHSH and CDR2 as LQKENI. The CDR3 loop reads CASSRLARGDEQFF. CDR3 DNA: TGTGCCAGCTCACGACTAGCGCGAGGGGATGAGCAGTTCTTC.

The rearrangement joins TRBV12-3 or TRBV12-4 to TRBJ1-1, with D possibly being TRBD1 (5 bases). CDR3 size: 14 residues. Trimming left V 1 base short and J 4 bases short, with 10 bases between. CDR3 sequence (DNA): TGTGCCAGCAGTTTAGACCCCCAGGGCACTGAAGCTTTCTTT. Translating it yields CASSLDPQGTEAFF.

CDR3 nucleotides: TGCGCCAGCAGGGTCGGGACAGTGAACACCGGGGAGCTGTTTTTT. Protein product: CASRVGTVNTGELFF. The chain uses TRBV5-1 and TRBJ2-2; 7 bases agree with TRBD1. This CDR3 comprises 15 residues. V trimming: 5 bases; J trimming: 1 base; junction bases outside the gene matches: 5. Germline V lookup: CDR1 SGHRS, CDR2 YFSETQ.

This clonotype was seen repeatedly, ten times or more. The chain joins TRBV5-1 to TRBJ2-1, with 13 bases lining up with TRBD2. The CDR3 loop spans 15 amino acids. V was clipped by 4 bases and J by 6 bases; unmatched bases: 4. Germline CDR1 reads SGHRS; CDR2 reads YFSETQ. The CDR3 region is CASSGRTSGSNEQFF. CDR3 nucleotides: TGCGCCAGCAGCGGCCGGACTAGCGGGAGCAATGAGCAGTTCTTC.

This clonotype was detected a few times. The genes are TRBV7-9 and TRBJ1-2, with 7 bases that match TRBD1. The germline gives CDR1 SEHNR, CDR2 FQNEAQ (reference sequence). This CDR3 spans 16 amino acids. V shed 3 bases and J 4 bases; nucleotides not matched to a gene: 11. CDR3 sequence (DNA): TGTGCCAGCAGCTTTAACTCACAGGGGCCCTCCTATGGCTACACCTTC. Translating gives CASSFNSQGPSYGYTF.

This clonotype occurred a few times. The chain couples TRBV28 to TRBJ1-2; a weak D match, TRBD1 (6 bases). Germline V gene data show CDR1 as MDHEN and CDR2 as SYDVKM. The CDR3 is made up of 12 amino acids. V shed 2 bases and J shed 8 bases, with 9 bases lying between them. CDR3 protein: CASSLTDRGYTF. The DNA for the CDR3 is TGTGCCAGCAGTTTAACCGACAGGGGCTACACCTTC.

This clonotype was counted ten times or more. The chain has TRBV10-2 and TRBJ1-1; D ambiguous. The CDR3 contains 10 residues. From germline, CDR1 is WSHSY and CDR2 SAAADI. The V gene lost 8 bases and the J gene lost 7 bases, with 8 bases spanning the gap. The DNA for the CDR3 is TGCGCCAGCGGGAGGATTGAAGCTTTCTTT. Amino acid sequence: CASGRIEAFF.

The chain links TRBV11-2 to TRBJ2-1; 7 nucleotides line up with TRBD2. This CDR3 comprises 16 residues. The germline V gene encodes CDR1 SGHAT and CDR2 FQNNGV. Trimming took 5 bases from V and 0 from J; bases not matched to a gene: 7. The CDR3 DNA sequence: TGTGCCAGCAGCCCTTCGACTAGCCTCTCCTACAATGAGCAGTTCTTC. Translation: CASSPSTSLSYNEQFF.

The gene calls are TRBV14 and TRBJ2-1; TRBD2 agrees at 8 bases. CDR3 size: 17 residues. Trimming removed 4 bases from V and 3 bases from J; junction bases left unmatched: 11. Germline V gives CDR1 SGHDN, CDR2 FVKESK. This chain's CDR3 is CASSRHPIAGNYNEQFF. The CDR3, as DNA: TGTGCCAGCAGCCGCCATCCGATAGCGGGGAACTACAATGAGCAGTTCTTC.

This clonotype was observed at least ten times. The chain employs TRBV20-1 and TRBJ2-3; D unclear. This CDR3 comprises 15 residues. The V gene's germline CDR1 is DFQATT and CDR2 SNEGSKA (reference sequence). V lost 3 bases and J lost 6, with 19 bases in between. As DNA, the CDR3 is TGCAGTGCTAGTCCCCGACTGGGTTCGGCGGATACGCAGTATTTT. Protein product: CSASPRLGSADTQYF.

This clonotype came up a few times. The chain's CDR3 is CASSGFFNTGELFF. CDR3 DNA: TGTGCCAGCAGTGGCTTCTTTAACACCGGGGAGCTGTTTTTT. The gene calls are TRBV2 and TRBJ2-2, with no clear D. The CDR3 is 14 residues long. The germline V and J ends were trimmed by 4 bases and 2 bases, with 8 bases remaining between them. The germline CDR1 and CDR2 sequences are SNHLY and FYNNEI. Filled out from reference TRBV2 and TRBJ2-2, the complete variable domain reads EPEVTQTPSHQVTQMGQEVILRCVPISNHLYFYWYRQILGQKVEFLVSFYNNEISEKSEIFDDQFSVERPDGSNFTLKIRSTKLEDSAMYFCASSGFFNTGELFFGEGSRLTVL.

This chain connects TRBV6-2 or TRBV6-3 to TRBJ1-1; possibly TRBD1 for D (6 bases). Trimming removed 2 bases at V and 0 bases at J, with 13 bases between. Germline CDR1 reads MNHEY; CDR2 reads SVGEGT. The CDR3 runs to 16 residues. The CDR3 sequence: CASSYVAGVMNTEAFF. CDR3 bases: TGTGCCAGCAGTTACGTGGCAGGGGTAATGAACACTGAAGCTTTCTTT.

J is TRBJ1-3 and V is TRBV11-2; TRBD1 is a possible D gene (6 bases). The CDR3 extends over 16 amino acids. The germline CDR1 and CDR2 sequences are SGHAT and FQNNGV. Trimming stripped 4 bases from V and 0 bases from J, with 13 bases between. The CDR3 region is CASSSRDRRSGNTIYF. CDR3 in DNA: TGTGCCAGCAGCTCCCGAGACAGGCGCTCTGGAAACACCATATATTTT.

This clonotype was detected a few times. The V call is TRBV10-2, the J call TRBJ1-1; D unresolved. The CDR3 length is 14 residues. V shed 3 bases and J shed 11 bases, with 19 bases lying between them. Germline V gene sequence: CDR1 WSHSY, CDR2 SAAADI. CDR3 protein: CASSEGSPTIEAFF. Here the CDR3 DNA reads TGCGCCAGCAGTGAAGGGAGCCCCACCATCGAGGCTTTCTTT.

This clonotype was counted only a few times. This chain links TRBV20-1 with TRBJ1-4; D might be TRBD1 (5 bases). Trimming removed 3 bases at V and 7 bases at J, with 12 bases between. The germline gives CDR1 DFQATT, CDR2 SNEGSKA (reference sequence). This CDR3 is built from 13 residues. CDR3 DNA sequence: TGCAGTGCTAGCGTCGGGGGTTTTGAAAAACTGTTTTTT. Amino acid sequence: CSASVGGFEKLFF.

This clonotype occurred many times. In DNA form, the CDR3 reads TGTGCCAGCCAGGGTGGGGGCAATGAGCAGTTCTTC. Protein product: CASQGGGNEQFF. V usage is TRBV12-3 or TRBV12-4 and J usage is TRBJ2-1; D is perhaps TRBD1 or TRBD2 (5 bases each). Trimming stripped 8 bases from V and 6 bases from J, with 11 bases between. This CDR3 has 12 amino acids.

The chain carries TRBV6-1 and TRBJ1-1; 7 nucleotides agree with TRBD1. There are 14 residues in the CDR3. V dropped 5 bases and J dropped 4; count of bases not matched to a gene: 7. Germline V gene sequence: CDR1 MNHNS, CDR2 SASEGT. In DNA form, the CDR3 reads TGTGCCAGCAGTATCGGGACAGTTGGCACTGAAGCTTTCTTT. This translates into CASSIGTVGTEAFF.

As for this clonotype: The germline gene is not matched at one end of the junction; a read error may be the cause. The CDR3 here is CDSSKFGHRAFEGNTEAFF. The DNA of the CDR3 is TGTGACAGCAGCAAATTTGGGCACAGGGCTTTTGAGGGGAACACTGAAGCTTTCTTT. The chain has TRBV6-1 and TRBJ1-1, with D possibly being TRBD1 (6 bases). Germline assignment: CDR1 MNHNS and CDR2 SASEGT. The CDR3 contains 19 residues.

V usage is TRBV12-3 or TRBV12-4 and J usage is TRBJ2-3, with a weak D call TRBD2 (5 bases). The ends were cut back, 5 bases at V and 4 bases at J, with 13 bases in the middle. This CDR3 has 14 residues. For the CDR3, the DNA is TGTGCCAGCAGTCGCCGGCAACTAGCAGATACGCAGTATTTT. This gives the protein CASSRRQLADTQYF.

This clonotype was picked up many times. The genes are TRBV28 and TRBJ2-7, with 7 bases matching TRBD1. Trimming cost V 2 bases and J 4 bases; bases outside gene matches: 14. Per germline, CDR1 MDHEN and CDR2 SYDVKM. The CDR3 is made up of 17 amino acids. CDR3 residues: CASSLSLGWDRSYEQYV. CDR3 coding DNA: TGTGCCAGCAGTTTAAGTCTCGGGTGGGACAGAAGTTACGAGCAGTACGTC.

The chain combines TRBV10-3 with TRBJ2-5; TRBD1 might be the D (5 bases). The CDR3 is made up of 13 amino acids. Germline V CDR1 and CDR2: ENHRY, SYGVKD. The V gene lost 3 bases and the J gene lost 2 bases, with 7 bases spanning the gap. In DNA, the CDR3 is TGTGCCATCAGTGAAGGGGATCAAGAGACCCAGTACTTC. Its translation is CAISEGDQETQYF.

This clonotype was detected a few times. The chain combines TRBV28 with TRBJ1-1; TRBD1 agrees at 8 bases. Germline lookup yields CDR1 MDHEN and CDR2 SYDVKM. The CDR3 spans 12 residues. V lost 8 bases to trimming and J lost 4 bases; unmatched junction nucleotides: 3. DNA of the CDR3: TGTGCCAGCCACAGGGGGAGCACTGAAGCTTTCTTT. The encoded protein is CASHRGSTEAFF.

This clonotype was found a few times. J is TRBJ1-2 and V is TRBV9; D may be TRBD1 (6 bases). This CDR3 region has 14 residues. The germline V and J ends were trimmed by 4 bases and 7 bases, with 17 bases remaining between them. CDR1 is SGDLS and CDR2 is YYNGEE in the germline V gene. The CDR3 coding sequence is TGTGCCAGCAGCACCCTATCCGGGACAACTGGCTACACCTTC. The encoded protein is CASSTLSGTTGYTF. Combining the CDR3 with reference TRBV9 and TRBJ1-2 gives the whole variable domain DSGVTQTPKHLITATGQRVTLRCSPRSGDLSVYWYQQSLDQGLQFLIQYYNGEERAKGNILERFSAQQFPDLHSELNLSSLELGDSALYFCASSTLSGTTGYTFGSGTRLTVV.

This clonotype was observed a few times. This chain connects TRBV12-3 or TRBV12-4 to TRBJ1-1; 9 nucleotides line up with TRBD1. The CDR3 has 16 amino acids. J gave up 2 bases and V 5 bases, and 9 bases lay outside the gene matches. CDR3 residues: CASSPVDRGRNTEAFF. CDR3 sequence (DNA): TGTGCCAGCAGTCCCGTAGACAGGGGGAGAAACACTGAAGCTTTCTTT.

The genes are TRBV28 and TRBJ1-5; no reliable D call. The ends were cut back, 4 bases at V and 5 bases at J, with 18 bases in the middle. The CDR3 runs to 16 residues. The germline V gene encodes CDR1 MDHEN and CDR2 SYDVKM. This CDR3 reads CASSSGLGPGYQPQHF. For the CDR3, the DNA is TGTGCCAGCAGTTCCGGCTTAGGACCTGGATATCAGCCCCAGCATTTT. Drawing the rest from reference TRBV28 and TRBJ1-5, the complete variable domain is DVKVTQSSRYLVKRTGEKVFLECVQDMDHENMFWYRQDPGLGLRLIYFSYDVKMKEKGDIPEGYSVSREKKERFSLILESASTNQTSMYLCASSSGLGPGYQPQHFGDGTRLSIL.

The sample holds a few counts of this clonotype. The V call is TRBV6-6, the J call TRBJ1-2; no definite D call. The CDR3 loop spans 13 amino acids. Per germline, CDR1 MNHNY and CDR2 SVGAGI (reference sequence). The V end lost 5 bases, the J end lost 0 bases, and 7 bases lay between the germline ends. CDR3 sequence (DNA): TGTGCCAGCAGTATAGACCCTAACTATGGCTACACCTTC. This codes for CASSIDPNYGYTF.

This clonotype was found a few times. V is TRBV29-1 and J is TRBJ1-2; D uncertain. This CDR3 is 12 amino acids long. Trimming removed 1 base from V and 2 bases from J, with 5 bases in between. CDR1 and CDR2 from the germline V gene are SQVTM and ANQGSEA. CDR3: CSVEAGNYGYTF. The CDR3, as DNA: TGCAGCGTTGAAGCTGGAAACTATGGCTACACCTTC.

V and J are TRBV7-9 and TRBJ2-2, with D unresolved. Germline V gives CDR1 SEHNR, CDR2 FQNEAQ (reference sequence). The CDR3 spans 15 residues. V was clipped by 3 bases and J by 0 bases, with 8 bases between them. The CDR3 DNA follows: TGTGCCAGCAGCTTCTTAAGGACGAACACCGGGGAGCTGTTTTTT. Translated: CASSFLRTNTGELFF.